This T cell receptor (beta chain) was found in a study of OX40 agonist ivuxolimab in advanced cancers. V lost 3 bases to trimming and J lost 2 bases; unmatched junction nucleotides: 24. CDR1 is GTSNPN and CDR2 is SVGIG in the germline V gene (reference sequence). CDR3 length equals 20 residues. The table came from immunoSEQ multiplex PCR; TCRdb's copy has only in-frame clones and leaves some out. Of tens of thousands of clones listed, about 93% were seen once; the top ten hold approximately 18%. This sequence originates from an adult with an advanced solid tumor such as melanoma, head and neck, liver or kidney cancer. The rearrangement uses TRBV30 and TRBJ2-7; 8 bases fit TRBD1. The material sequenced was CD4+ or CD8+ T cells sorted from blood, taken in a trial of the OX40 agonist ivuxolimab. CDR3 protein: CAWRPTSTGDPRNSPYEQYF. Here the CDR3 DNA reads TGTGCCTGGAGACCAACTTCGACAGGGGACCCCCGCAATTCCCCCTACGAGCAGTACTTC.